The 8 T cell receptor beta chains reported below all come from one sample, sequenced in a study of blood T cell repertoires in COVID-19. Here immunoSEQ multiplex PCR was the method, and the copy in TCRdb shows in-frame clones only, minus some. The table includes under 200,000 clones, around 83% detected once. The specimen sequenced was PBMCs or T cells enriched from blood (not recorded which). The receptors originated from a woman aged 25 to 39 who had been exposed to COVID-19.

Only one count was recorded for this clone. This chain joins TRBV14 and TRBJ1-2, with a tentative D call TRBD1 (5 bases). The CDR3 sequence is 13 residues long. V dropped 1 base and J dropped 6 bases, with 9 bases sitting between them. Germline V gene data show CDR1 as SGHDN and CDR2 as FVKESK. This CDR3 reads CASSQGAGDGYTF. The DNA for the CDR3 is TGTGCCAGCAGCCAAGGGGCGGGGGATGGCTACACCTTC.

The rearrangement links TRBV11-2 to TRBJ1-5; D may be TRBD1 (6 bases). Germline V gene data show CDR1 as SGHAT and CDR2 as FQNNGV. Deletions cut 5 bases from V and 5 bases from J, with 13 bases between. The CDR3 runs 14 residues. This chain's CDR3 is CASSEGGEHQPQHF. In nucleotides, the CDR3 is TGTGCCAGCAGCGAAGGGGGGGAGCATCAGCCCCAGCATTTT. Using reference TRBV11-2 and TRBJ1-5 for the parts outside the CDR3, the full variable domain is EAGVAQSPRYKIIEKRQSVAFWCNPISGHATLYWYQQILGQGPKLLIQFQNNGVVDDSQLPKDRFSAERLKGVDSTLKIQPAKLEDSAVYLCASSEGGEHQPQHFGDGTRLSIL.

This clone was found a few times. For the CDR3, the DNA is TGTGCCAGCAGCCATGCAGGGGGCTACGAGCAGTACTTC. This gives the protein CASSHAGGYEQYF. This sequence joins TRBV14 and TRBJ2-7, with 7 bases identical to TRBD1. After removal of 3 bases from V and 3 bases from J, the junction contained 2 bases not matched to a gene. CDR3 length: 13 residues. Germline V gene lookup returns CDR1 SGHDN and CDR2 FVKESK.

This clone has only one observation. The rearrangement joins TRBV7-2 to TRBJ2-5; no clear D gene. V lost 4 bases, J lost 1 base, and 7 bases lay in between. The CDR3 length is 13 residues. Germline CDR1 SGHTA, CDR2 FQGNSA. DNA for the CDR3: TGTGCCAGCAGCTCTGGGCGCCAAGAGACCCAGTACTTC. It translates to CASSSGRQETQYF.

The chain carries TRBV7-2 and TRBJ1-2, with 7 bases that match TRBD1. Losses at the gene ends were 5 bases for V and 4 bases for J; bases not matched to a gene: 4. Germline lookup yields CDR1 SGHTA and CDR2 FQGNSA. The CDR3 runs to 13 residues. As DNA, the CDR3 is TGTGCCAGCAGCGAGGGGACAGCCTATGGCTACACCTTC. This gives the protein CASSEGTAYGYTF.

The chain uses TRBV7-8 and TRBJ1-1, with D possibly being TRBD1 (5 bases). Germline V gene lookup returns CDR1 SGHVS and CDR2 FQNEAQ. The V and J ends lost 4 bases and 0 bases respectively, with 12 bases between them. CDR3 length: 15 amino acids. The CDR3 DNA sequence: TGTGCCAGCAGCTCTCAGACAGTTATGAACACTGAAGCTTTCTTT. This encodes CASSSQTVMNTEAFF.

In this sample, this clone turned up once. The V gene is TRBV4-3, the J gene TRBJ2-1; 9 nucleotides align to TRBD2. Per germline, CDR1 LGHNA and CDR2 YSLEER. V dropped 2 bases and J dropped 4; count of bases not matched to a gene: 9. The CDR3 runs to 17 residues. The CDR3 DNA reads TGCGCCAGCAGCCAATCCCTCAGCGGGGGGTATTACAATGAGCAGTTCTTC. Translated, it gives CASSQSLSGGYYNEQFF.

The gene calls are TRBV2 and TRBJ1-1; perhaps TRBD1 as D (5 bases). This CDR3 comprises 15 residues. The germline V and J ends were trimmed by 8 bases and 3 bases, with 19 bases remaining between them. Germline CDR1 and CDR2: SNHLY and FYNNEI. This CDR3 is CASVLGSGRDTEAFF. In DNA form, the CDR3 reads TGTGCCAGCGTTTTGGGGTCGGGCAGGGACACTGAAGCTTTCTTT.